This TCR beta chain was recovered during a study of patients and donors after allogeneic stem cell transplantation. TCRdb re-called the RT-PCR reads through MiXCR, storing one row per CDR3 protein. This sample has over 350,000 distinct CDR3 sequences, with 16% found just once. Sequencing was carried out using blood, either unsorted or a sorted T cell fraction (not recorded which). This TCR was recovered from a human donor who was either an allogeneic HSCT recipient or a stem cell or donor lymphocyte infusion donor (not recorded which). It is not recorded whose cells these are; they may come from a transplant donor.

In DNA form, the CDR3 reads TGTGCCAGCAGTGGGGGTTTATGGCGAGGGGGCACAGATACGCAGTATTTT. Its protein product is CASSGGLWRGGTDTQYF. The chain carries TRBV6-1 and TRBJ2-3; possibly TRBD1 or TRBD2 for D (5 bases each). Trimming stripped 4 bases from V and 1 base from J, with 18 bases between. Germline CDR1 MNHNS, CDR2 SASEGT. The CDR3 has 17 amino acids.